What follows are 23 T cell receptor beta chains derived from one specimen sequenced in a study of shared clonotypes between healthy human individuals. Sequencing used immunoSEQ multiplex PCR; TCRdb keeps in-frame clones, though not all of them. The data contain about 2.5 million clones, less than 95% of them singletons. The sequenced sample consisted of naive CD4+ T cells from PBMCs. Subset indicated: CD45RA+ positively selected. The receptors were sampled from a man younger than 35 in good health. Some clones in this sample may be carry-over from other donors' samples.

About this clone: The sample contains more than one DNA sequence encoding this CDR3. V gene TRBV19 combines with J gene TRBJ1-2; D not resolved. Germline V gene data show CDR1 as LNHDA and CDR2 as SQIVND (reference sequence). V was shortened by 1 base and J by 2 bases, with 5 bases between the two germline ends. The CDR3 totals 13 residues. The DNA for the CDR3 is TGTGCCAGTAGTATAGGACGGAACTATGGCTACACCTTC. This encodes CASSIGRNYGYTF. The full variable domain, with the rest looked up from reference TRBV19 and TRBJ1-2, is DGGITQSPKYLFRKEGQNVTLSCEQNLNHDAMYWYRQDPGQGLRLIYYSQIVNDFQKGDIAEGYSVSREKKESFPLTVTSAQKNPTAFYLCASSIGRNYGYTFGSGTRLTVV.

The J gene is TRBJ1-1, the V gene TRBV6-1, with D hard to call. This CDR3 has 14 amino acids. The germline V gene has CDR1 MNHNS and CDR2 SASEGT. Trimming took 1 base from V and 5 from J, leaving 11 bases between them. The CDR3 is CASSEGSAKTEAFF. The CDR3 bases are TGTGCCAGCAGTGAAGGGTCAGCGAAGACTGAAGCTTTCTTT.

The DNA of the CDR3 is TGCACCAGCAAAGGAGCGGAGGCCGCCTACAATGAGCAGTTCTTC. Translated: CTSKGAEAAYNEQFF. The chain recombines TRBV29-1 with TRBJ2-1; possibly TRBD2 for D (5 bases). In germline, CDR1 is SQVTM, CDR2 ANQGSEA. The CDR3 is 15 amino acids.

This chain joins TRBV7-2 and TRBJ2-3; 7 bases fit TRBD1. Germline CDR1 and CDR2: SGHTA and FQGNSA. V lost 4 bases and J lost 4; bases outside the gene matches: 11. The CDR3 loop spans 16 amino acids. The CDR3 DNA reads TGTGCCAGCAGCTGGGGAACGGAAAGGGGGCCAGATACGCAGTATTTT. Its protein product is CASSWGTERGPDTQYF.

This rearrangement joins TRBV28 to TRBJ2-1, with 11 bases fitting TRBD2. J lost 7 bases, V lost 3 bases, and 5 bases had no gene match. Germline lookup yields CDR1 MDHEN and CDR2 SYDVKM. The CDR3 spans 15 residues. CDR3 loop: CASSFSGRAGNEQFF. CDR3 bases: TGTGCCAGCAGTTTTAGCGGGAGGGCCGGGAATGAGCAGTTCTTC.

The J gene is TRBJ2-3, the V gene TRBV7-2; D not resolved. Germline lookup yields CDR1 SGHTA and CDR2 FQGNSA. V gave up 0 bases and J gave up 5 bases, with 9 bases separating them. The CDR3 runs to 14 residues. The CDR3 DNA sequence: TGTGCCAGCAGCTTAGCGAAGGGATTAGATACGCAGTATTTT. It specifies CASSLAKGLDTQYF. The whole variable domain, filled in from reference TRBV7-2 and TRBJ2-3, reads GAGVSQSPSNKVTEKGKDVELRCDPISGHTALYWYRQSLGQGLEFLIYFQGNSAPDKSGLPSDRFSAERTGGSVSTLTIQRTQQEDSAVYLCASSLAKGLDTQYFGPGTRLTVL.

The J gene is TRBJ1-5, the V gene TRBV19, with 7 bases lining up with TRBD1. With V trimmed by 4 bases and J by 4 bases, 13 bases remained unmatched. CDR3 length: 17 residues. Germline V gives CDR1 LNHDA, CDR2 SQIVND (reference sequence). The CDR3 protein is CASSNPIRQGPNQPQHF. Here the CDR3 DNA reads TGTGCCAGTAGTAACCCCATTCGACAGGGACCAAATCAGCCCCAGCATTTT. The full variable domain, rest sourced from reference TRBV19 and TRBJ1-5, is DGGITQSPKYLFRKEGQNVTLSCEQNLNHDAMYWYRQDPGQGLRLIYYSQIVNDFQKGDIAEGYSVSREKKESFPLTVTSAQKNPTAFYLCASSNPIRQGPNQPQHFGDGTRLSIL.

The chain links TRBV15 to TRBJ2-1, with 12 bases fitting TRBD2. Germline assignment: CDR1 LNHNV and CDR2 YYDKDF (reference sequence). This CDR3 is built from 14 residues. Trimming cost V 3 bases and J 9 bases; bases outside gene matches: 3. The CDR3 region is CATSRTSGRGEQFF. The CDR3 nucleotides read TGTGCCACCAGCAGGACTAGCGGGAGAGGTGAGCAGTTCTTC. Drawing the rest from reference TRBV15 and TRBJ2-1, the complete variable domain is DAMVIQNPRYQVTQFGKPVTLSCSQTLNHNVMYWYQQKSSQAPKLLFHYYDKDFNNEADTPDNFQSRRPNTSFCFLDIRSPGLGDTAMYLCATSRTSGRGEQFFGPGTRLTVL.

This chain links TRBV30 with TRBJ1-5; TRBD1 agrees at 11 bases. Germline CDR1 and CDR2: GTSNPN and SVGIG (reference sequence). The junction had 4 bases not matched to a gene; V was cut back by 3 bases and J by 6 bases. The CDR3 has 14 residues. The CDR3 reads CAWSRDRGGQPQHF. The CDR3 DNA reads TGTGCCTGGAGCCGGGACAGGGGGGGTCAGCCCCAGCATTTT. Variable domain in full (rest from reference TRBV30 and TRBJ1-5): SQTIHQWPATLVQPVGSPLSLECTVEGTSNPNLYWYRQAAGRGLQLLFYSVGIGQISSEVPQNLSASRPQDRQFILSSKKLLLSDSGFYLCAWSRDRGGQPQHFGDGTRLSIL.

J is TRBJ1-1 and V is TRBV6-5, with TRBD1 as a possible D gene (5 bases). V dropped 6 bases and J dropped 4 bases, with 15 bases sitting between them. This CDR3 contains 14 residues. Per germline, CDR1 MNHEY and CDR2 SVGAGI. In DNA form, the CDR3 reads TGTGCCAGCAGACGCCCAACAGGCTTCACTGAAGCTTTCTTT. Residues: CASRRPTGFTEAFF.

The V gene is TRBV5-5, the J gene TRBJ1-4; tentative D call: TRBD1 (5 bases). This CDR3 is 14 amino acids long. Germline values: CDR1 SGHKS, CDR2 YYEKEE (reference sequence). V lost 3 bases and J lost 8, with 14 bases in between. CDR3 amino acids: CASSSWGIKEKLFF. The CDR3, as DNA: TGTGCCAGCAGCTCATGGGGGATAAAGGAAAAACTGTTTTTT.

The chain recombines TRBV7-3 with TRBJ2-2; 8 bases are shared with TRBD2. The V gene end was trimmed by 6 bases and the J gene end by 4 bases; junction bases not matched to a gene: 7. The germline CDR1 and CDR2 sequences are SGHTA and FQGTGA. CDR3 length: 15 amino acids. The CDR3 DNA reads TGTGCCAGCAGTATGACTAGCGTCGGCACCGGGGAGCTGTTTTTT. Translated: CASSMTSVGTGELFF.

The chain joins TRBV5-6 to TRBJ1-2; TRBD1 matches 7 bases. The germline V gene encodes CDR1 SGHDT and CDR2 YYEEEE. This CDR3 contains 14 residues. V shed 1 base and J 6 bases; nucleotides not matched to a gene: 6. The CDR3: CASSLSRQGDGYTF. The CDR3 DNA follows: TGTGCCAGCAGCTTGTCCCGCCAGGGGGATGGCTACACCTTC.

The V call is TRBV27, the J call TRBJ2-3; possibly TRBD1 for D (6 bases). Trimming shortened V by 2 bases and J by 1 base, and 16 bases separated the two germline ends. Germline V CDR1 and CDR2: MNHEY, SMNVEV (reference sequence). There are 17 residues in the CDR3. The CDR3 loop reads CASSLVLGTKRTDTQYF. CDR3 sequence (DNA): TGTGCCAGCAGTTTAGTCCTCGGGACAAAGCGCACAGATACGCAGTATTTT.

The chain recombines TRBV28 with TRBJ1-2; TRBD1 matches 8 bases. Germline V gene lookup returns CDR1 MDHEN and CDR2 SYDVKM. The trim removed 4 bases at V and 8 bases at J, leaving 9 bases unmatched. The CDR3 is 14 amino acids. The CDR3 loop is CASSSISGGRGYTF. CDR3 nucleotides: TGTGCCAGCAGTTCTATTTCAGGGGGCAGAGGCTACACCTTC.

The rearrangement links TRBV7-9 to TRBJ1-1; 10 bases match TRBD1. The length of the CDR3 is 15 residues. CDR1 SEHNR and CDR2 FQNEAQ come from the germline V gene (reference sequence). J lost 6 bases, V lost 1 base, and 5 bases had no gene match. In nucleotides, the CDR3 is TGTGCCAGCAGCTTAGTCATGGACAGGGGGGCTGAAGCTTTCTTT. It is translated as CASSLVMDRGAEAFF. Full variable domain (outside the CDR3, taken from reference TRBV7-9 and TRBJ1-1): DTGVSQNPRHKITKRGQNVTFRCDPISEHNRLYWYRQTLGQGPEFLTYFQNEAQLEKSRLLSDRFSAERPKGSFSTLEIQRTEQGDSAMYLCASSLVMDRGAEAFFGQGTRLTVV.

The V gene is TRBV11-1, the J gene TRBJ1-2, with 11 bases aligning to TRBD1. V lost 5 bases and J lost 3; bases outside the gene matches: 8. Germline V gives CDR1 SGHAT, CDR2 FQDESV (reference sequence). This CDR3 spans 16 amino acids. The CDR3 DNA sequence: TGTGCCAGCAGCCAAGGACAGGGGGCATTGGACTATGGCTACACCTTC. Protein sequence: CASSQGQGALDYGYTF.

This chain joins TRBV9 and TRBJ2-5; D possibly corresponds to TRBD2 (5 bases). Trimming cost V 2 bases and J 1 base, with 12 bases left between them. The CDR3 spans 15 residues. CDR1 and CDR2 (germline): SGDLS, YYNGEE. The CDR3 DNA reads TGTGCCAGCAGCGTCAGCCCGGGATCCCAAGAGACCCAGTACTTC. This codes for CASSVSPGSQETQYF.

This rearrangement joins TRBV28 to TRBJ1-1, with D uncertain. The germline CDR1 and CDR2 sequences are MDHEN and SYDVKM. The V and J ends lost 5 bases and 3 bases respectively, with 19 bases between them. This CDR3 region has 16 residues. Written as DNA, the CDR3 is TGTGCCAGCAGTGCAAGTTACCGGGTGAGGGACACTGAAGCTTTCTTT. Protein sequence: CASSASYRVRDTEAFF.

The chain recombines TRBV30 with TRBJ1-4; the D is unclear. The germline V gene has CDR1 GTSNPN and CDR2 SVGIG (reference sequence). Trimming shortened V by 0 bases and J by 4 bases, and 12 bases separated the two germline ends. The CDR3 is 15 residues long. CDR3 nucleotides: TGTGCCTGGAGTGTTATTGGGCAGCTTAATGAAAAACTGTTTTTT. Its translation is CAWSVIGQLNEKLFF.

In this sample, this clone turned up once. The genes are TRBV7-3 and TRBJ2-3; unclear D gene. From germline, CDR1 is SGHTA and CDR2 FQGTGA. CDR3 length: 13 residues. V lost 6 bases and J 8 bases, leaving 15 bases between the germline ends. The CDR3 sequence is CASSKTVEGTQYF. DNA of the CDR3: TGTGCCAGCAGTAAGACTGTTGAAGGTACGCAGTATTTT.

The rearrangement uses TRBV5-5 and TRBJ1-5; 7 positions agree with TRBD1. The trim removed 3 bases at V and 6 bases at J, leaving 9 bases unmatched. Per the germline V gene, CDR1 is SGHKS and CDR2 is YYEKEE (reference sequence). The CDR3 consists of 15 residues. The DNA for the CDR3 is TGTGCCAGCAGCTCCCGGGACAGAGGGGCTCAGCCCCAGCATTTT. Amino acid sequence: CASSSRDRGAQPQHF.

V is TRBV4-2 and J is TRBJ2-2; 12 nucleotides align to TRBD2. The CDR3 sequence is 17 residues long. Losses at the gene ends were 5 bases for V and 5 bases for J; bases not matched to a gene: 9. The germline V gene has CDR1 LGHNA and CDR2 YNFKEQ. In nucleotides, the CDR3 is TGTGCCAGCAGCTTTAGACTAGCGGGAGATAATACCGGGGAGCTGTTTTTT. Amino acid sequence: CASSFRLAGDNTGELFF.